This TCR beta chain was sequenced in a study of radiotherapy plus CTLA-4 blockade in lung cancer. Study summary: Disease control was seen in 30% to 35% of patients, objective responses in roughly 17%. Study-level points and caveats: Increased serum interferon-beta after radiation also reportedly predicted response strongly. Blood saw expansion of tumor-derived TCR clones after radiotherapy plus ipilimumab.

Worth noting for this clone: Its specificity is not known.

V was shortened by 8 bases and J by 0 bases, with 14 bases between the two germline ends. The CDR3 loop spans 15 amino acids. The germline gives CDR1 SEHNR, CDR2 FQNEAQ (reference sequence). The study gave focal radiation plus ipilimumab CTLA-4 blockade to patients with chemo-refractory metastatic non-small-cell lung cancer. Method: immunoSEQ multiplex PCR; TCRdb's copy keeps in-frame clones and lacks some. The sample includes 130,000 or so clones, 85% to 90% of them seen just once. The specimen was peripheral blood, collected from a patient treated with radiotherapy plus ipilimumab. The chain carries TRBV7-9 and TRBJ2-1, with D uncertain. This receptor was identified in a human donor with non-small cell lung cancer that progressed on radiotherapy plus ipilimumab. Written as DNA, the CDR3 is TGTGCCAGCGGGCGACTCGGAAGCTCCTACAATGAGCAGTTCTTC. This gives the protein CASGRLGSSYNEQFF. Based on the CDR3 plus reference TRBV7-9 and TRBJ2-1, the full variable domain is DTGVSQNPRHKITKRGQNVTFRCDPISEHNRLYWYRQTLGQGPEFLTYFQNEAQLEKSRLLSDRFSAERPKGSFSTLEIQRTEQGDSAMYLCASGRLGSSYNEQFFGPGTRLTVL.